Shown below are 5 T cell receptor beta chains from a single sample sequenced in a study of cytomegalovirus exposure and HLA in healthy donors (dated by TCRdb to 2016 to 2017). Library creation used the immunoSEQ multiplex PCR assay. For the multiplex PCR, a mixture combining 60 forward primers for TCR Vbeta segments and 13 reverse primers for TCR Jbeta segments was used. TCRdb holds this immuneACCESS table with in-frame rearrangements only. Some clones are missing; in checked studies, unresolved V genes explain under half, and the rest has no known cause. The sample table records around 210,000 clones; 70% to 80% of these occur just once. The ten biggest clones cover less than 3% of the sample. Sample: PBMCs. Source of these receptors: a woman between 25 and 40 years old in good health and CMV-seronegative.

Only a few counts were recorded for this clone. V and J are TRBV5-6 and TRBJ2-3; no reliable D call. Germline CDR1 reads SGHDT; CDR2 reads YYEEEE. V dropped 0 bases and J dropped 10 bases, with 12 bases sitting between them. The CDR3 has 13 amino acids. The CDR3 bases are TGTGCCAGCAGCTTGGGGGCTGAAGTGGCGCAGTATTTT. Residues: CASSLGAEVAQYF.

This clone was detected only once. The chain recombines TRBV4-2 with TRBJ2-3; 13 bases align to TRBD2. V lost 3 bases, J lost 2 bases, and 8 bases stayed unmatched. The germline gives CDR1 LGHNA, CDR2 YNFKEQ. This CDR3 is 18 amino acids long. The CDR3 sequence: CASSHRGLAGVVTDTQYF. As DNA, the CDR3 is TGTGCCAGCAGCCATCGCGGACTAGCGGGAGTAGTCACAGATACGCAGTATTTT.

The chain is built from TRBV5-1 and TRBJ2-5; D is possibly TRBD1 (6 bases). V lost 0 bases and J lost 5, with 23 bases in between. CDR1 is SGHRS, CDR2 YFSETQ, per germline. The CDR3 totals 18 residues. In DNA form, the CDR3 reads TGCGCCAGCAGCTTGGGGCTGGAGACAGGTGGGCGTGTGGAGACCCAGTACTTC. Protein product: CASSLGLETGGRVETQYF.

The V gene is TRBV7-2, the J gene TRBJ2-2; TRBD1 matches 7 bases. Germline-derived CDR1 and CDR2 are SGHTA and FQGNSA. The CDR3 has 15 residues. J was trimmed by 6 bases and V by 5 bases; bases with no gene match: 9. The CDR3 is CASSIWTTGPGELFF. The CDR3 bases are TGTGCCAGCAGCATTTGGACGACAGGGCCCGGGGAGCTGTTTTTT.

This chain links TRBV6-1 with TRBJ1-6; 9 bases are shared with TRBD1. This CDR3 is built from 14 residues. J lost 8 bases, V lost 5 bases, and 4 bases had no gene match. Looked up from germline, CDR1 is MNHNS and CDR2 is SASEGT. The chain's CDR3 is CASSNRDRDSPLHF. In DNA form, the CDR3 reads TGTGCCAGCAGTAACCGGGACAGGGATTCACCCCTCCACTTT.